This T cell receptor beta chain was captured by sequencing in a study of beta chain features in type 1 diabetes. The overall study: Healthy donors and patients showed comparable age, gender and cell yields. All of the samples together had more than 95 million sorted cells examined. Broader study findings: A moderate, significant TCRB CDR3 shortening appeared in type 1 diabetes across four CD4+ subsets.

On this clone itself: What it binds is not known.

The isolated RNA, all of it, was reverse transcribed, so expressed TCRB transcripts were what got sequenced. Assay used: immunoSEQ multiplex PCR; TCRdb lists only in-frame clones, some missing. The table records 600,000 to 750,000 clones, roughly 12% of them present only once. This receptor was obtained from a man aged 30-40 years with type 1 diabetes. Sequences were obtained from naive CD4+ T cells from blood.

Here the CDR3 reads CASSLAAAAVSYEQYF. CDR3 nucleotides: TGCGCCAGCAGCTTGGCCGCGGCGGCGGTAAGCTACGAGCAGTACTTC. The chain links TRBV5-1 to TRBJ2-7; D is unresolved. Germline CDR1 reads SGHRS; CDR2 reads YFSETQ. V was trimmed by 0 bases and J by 3 bases, leaving 16 bases between them. The CDR3 sequence is 16 residues long.